This T cell receptor beta chain was profiled in a study of T cell responses to AZD1222 COVID-19 vaccine. As for the study in general: Second doses that came at about 4 or about 12 weeks were put together.

Notes on this clone: The antigen is undetermined.

Data came from immunoSEQ multiplex PCR; TCRdb stores just in-frame clones and leaves some out. The sample lists about 120,000 clones; 90% to 95% were seen once. J gave up 8 bases and V 0 bases, and 3 bases lay outside the gene matches. The CDR3 extends over 15 amino acids. CDR1 and CDR2 (germline): SGHDT, YYEEEE. General study points: Spike-specific TCR breadth and depth were elevated following two AZD1222 doses.

This receptor was identified in an adult in good health. The chain is built from TRBV5-6 and TRBJ2-1, with 12 bases identical to TRBD2. Specimen: peripheral blood, collected on day 0 of AZD1222 vaccination. CDR3 residues: CASSLGASGRDEQFF. The CDR3 nucleotides are TGTGCCAGCAGCTTGGGGGCTAGCGGGAGGGATGAGCAGTTCTTC.